This TCR beta chain stems from a study of T-cell reconstitution after alpha-beta-depleted transplantation in children. The CDR3 has 16 amino acids. The V segment lost 4 bases and the J segment 10 bases; nucleotides outside the gene matches: 16. From germline, CDR1 is SGDLS and CDR2 YYNGEE. In its sample, this clonotype ranks as medium-sized. Researchers prepared the TCRbeta library using unique molecular identifiers, the study reports. Via MiXCR, TCRdb re-called the PCR reads, giving one row per CDR3 protein. Among more than 3,500 distinct CDR3 sequences listed, around 23% were seen once. The source was PBMCs, mostly from graft donor cells, collected 60 days after TCRalphabeta/CD19-depleted stem cell transplant. The chain links TRBV9 to TRBJ2-3; 9 bases align to TRBD2. The receptor was isolated from a boy younger than two who had a stem cell transplant for SCID, so the T cells may come from the graft donor. The CDR3 sequence: CASSFTGGGARLSQYF. The CDR3 nucleotides read TGTGCCAGCAGCTTCACTGGCGGGGGGGCCCGCCTTTCGCAGTATTTT. The variable domain in full, completed from reference TRBV9 and TRBJ2-3, reads DSGVTQTPKHLITATGQRVTLRCSPRSGDLSVYWYQQSLDQGLQFLIQYYNGEERAKGNILERFSAQQFPDLHSELNLSSLELGDSALYFCASSFTGGGARLSQYFGPGTRLTVL.